This T cell receptor (beta chain) was captured in a study of identifying expanded T cells in peripheral blood. Healthy donors had no documented immune events, such as infections, while sampled. Turning to this clone: Its matching antigen is unknown.

The CDR3 contains 14 residues. After removal of 8 bases from V and 1 base from J, the junction contained 6 bases not matched to a gene. The germline V gene encodes CDR1 SNHLY and CDR2 FYNNEI. Assay used: immunoSEQ multiplex PCR; TCRdb lists only in-frame clones, some missing. Of 100,000 to 150,000 clones listed, around four fifths are singletons. General study points: Over about two and four weeks, about 15 and 19 clones changed, versus around 1.1 between replicates. Variance in clone template counts between roughly 2-week samples significantly increased with total template count across all healthy donors.

This clonotype was sampled from a person aged 18 to 69 in good health. Sequenced: blood. The genes are TRBV2 and TRBJ2-5, with 8 bases fitting TRBD1. Written as DNA, the CDR3 is TGTGCCAGCGGTTTGACAGGGGTCCAAGAGACCCAGTACTTC. Amino acid sequence: CASGLTGVQETQYF.